The rows below give T cell receptor beta chains drawn from one sample of a study of technical replicates of blood from a few donors. Profiled with immunoSEQ multiplex PCR; TCRdb holds only in-frame clones, not every one. Of approximately 75,000 clones listed, 97% are singletons. The sequenced sample consisted of T cells isolated from PBMCs. The receptors originated from a human donor in good health. Both conserved end residues are part of each CDR3. The D gene is left open where the match is weak. Only some rows state a clone size, as once, few, many or a class for expanded clones.

.,TRBJ2-2,.,TRBV18,TGTGCCAGCTCACGTACAGGGTCTGGGGAGCTGTTTTTT,CASSRTGSGELFF
few,TRBJ2-7,TRBD1,TRBV4-1,TGCGCCAGCAGCCGGACCGGGACAGCCTACGACGAGCAGTACTTC,CASSRTGTAYDEQYF
once,TRBJ2-7,.,TRBV20-1,TGCAGTGCTAGAGCGGGGAACGAGCAGTACTTC,CSARAGNEQYF
.,TRBJ2-1,.,TRBV30,TGTGCCTGGAGTGTGCATAGCGGATACAATGAGCAGTTCTTC,CAWSVHSGYNEQFF
.,TRBJ1-1,.,TRBV7-9,TGTGCCAGCAGCTTAGGCAAGAGGATGAACACTGAAGCTTTCTTT,CASSLGKRMNTEAFF
.,TRBJ1-3,TRBD1,TRBV2,TGTGCCAGCAGTGGGGACAGGCAGGATGGAAACTCTGGAAACACCATATATTTT,CASSGDRQDGNSGNTIYF
.,TRBJ2-3,.,TRBV7-2,TGTGCCAGCAGCCTGAGAGCCCTCCGAGTCCCAGATACGCAGTATTTT,CASSLRALRVPDTQYF
.,TRBJ2-3,TRBD2,TRBV5-8,TGTGCCAGCAGCTTGGTCCTAGCGGGAGGGGCGTCATTCACAGATACGCAGTATTTT,CASSLVLAGGASFTDTQYF
.,TRBJ2-2,.,TRBV20-1,TGCAGTGCCCTCAGGGTTGAGGAGCTGTTTTTT,CSALRVEELFF
.,TRBJ2-7,TRBD1,TRBV19,TGTGCCAGTAGTAGGACAGGGTACGAGCAGTACTTC,CASSRTGYEQYF
.,TRBJ1-1,.,TRBV19,TGTGCCAGTAGGCTCAGGGCCACTGAAGCTTTCTTT,CASRLRATEAFF
.,TRBJ2-3,.,TRBV25-1,TGTGCCAGCAGTGAAGCAGAGGGGGCAGATACGCAGTATTTT,CASSEAEGADTQYF
few,TRBJ1-2,.,TRBV7-3,TGTGCCAGCAAGACCTCAGGGGACTATGGCTACACCTTC,CASKTSGDYGYTF
once,TRBJ2-2,.,TRBV10-3,TGTGCCATCAGTAGAAGCGGATACAACACCGGGGAGCTGTTTTTT,CAISRSGYNTGELFF
.,TRBJ2-7,TRBD1,TRBV27,TGTGCCAGCAGTTTACGGGACAGCCTCGGCGAGCAGTACTTC,CASSLRDSLGEQYF
.,TRBJ1-1,TRBD1,TRBV6-5,TGTGCCAGCAGTATCGGGACAGTGAACACTGAAGCTTTCTTT,CASSIGTVNTEAFF
.,TRBJ1-1,TRBD1,TRBV10-3,TGTGCCATCAGTGACCACGCAGGGGGCAACACTGAAGCTTTCTTT,CAISDHAGGNTEAFF